This is a list of T cell receptor beta chains from one sample in a study of T-cell memory formation after mild COVID-19. In TCRdb, the 5' RACE reads were re-called with MiXCR into one record per CDR3 protein. This repertoire shows fewer than 250,000 distinct CDR3 sequences, around 25% found once; its top ten account for about an eighth. Material for sequencing was PBMCs or a T cell subset sorted from them (not recorded which). These receptor sequences come from an adult woman who had mild COVID-19 (a few samples of this study predate the infection). Cell type and time point are not known. Both conserved end residues are trimmed from each CDR3. Fields, in order: V gene, clone size, CDR3 protein. Where a row states a size, it is once, few, many or the class of an expanded clone; other rows omit it.

TRBV5-1	.	ASSWGTGGSYEQY
TRBV20-1	.	SASRSNQPQH
TRBV20-1	.	SALGVGTEAF
TRBV6-1	.	ASSFRGQGSNTEAF
TRBV5-4	few	ASSLEFSYEQY
TRBV11-3	.	ASSGTEVF
TRBV2	.	ASSEDLVTQY
TRBV5-1	.	ASSFMGPYNEQF
TRBV20-1	few	SARGWVGYGYT
TRBV4-3	.	ASSPSRGSYGYT
TRBV29-1	few	SVETSGGASDTQY
TRBV2	.	ASSEGPRGELF
TRBV9	few	ASSPVGQSTGELF
TRBV9	few	ASPAGGPPHTQY
TRBV7-9	.	ASSSLLPGADTQY
TRBV20-1	.	SARRPGPLAYEQY
TRBV7-9	.	ASSPPAGTGSGDEELF
TRBV5-1	.	ASSRRGPMDEQY
TRBV5-6	few	ASSPDGGEGTQY
TRBV12-3/TRBV12-4	.	ASKLGVPPDTQY
TRBV7-8	.	ASSRTAYYGYT
TRBV28	few	ASSPILSGVSANVLT
TRBV9	.	ASSVGDGPYEQY
TRBV6-6	.	ASSQAGASYNEQF
TRBV20-1	.	SARDLGTSPYNEQF
TRBV24-1	.	ATSDPRTVTDTQY
TRBV7-9	few	ASSHRGAHEQY
TRBV18	few	ASSPVQLETQY
TRBV6-1	.	ASSLQGSNTEAF
TRBV7-9	.	ASSLDGREWYEQF
TRBV11-2	few	ASSWTSGNSADTQY
TRBV7-6	.	ASSSRGNYEQY
TRBV30	.	AWRQAGGQNEQF
TRBV3-1	few	ASSHLLAGGSQETQY
TRBV20-1	few	SAHYLRETGYEQY
TRBV7-3	.	ASSLAGAPTDTQY
TRBV7-8	.	ASSWGRERGYGYT
TRBV7-9	few	ASRMGRDYGYT
TRBV3-1	.	ASRGGAGGVYEQY
TRBV18	few	ASSPSTGPSYEQY
TRBV10-3	.	AISESIGTRNTEAF
TRBV12-3/TRBV12-4	.	ASSTPGENTIY
TRBV15	.	ATSQTATRADTQY
TRBV5-4	few	ASGTGTEAF
TRBV5-1	.	ASSLEQTYEQY
TRBV7-3	.	ASSLESTKSSAQY
TRBV4-3	.	ASTMASLGATGELF
TRBV7-9	few	ASSWPGLYNEQF
TRBV12-3/TRBV12-4	few	ASSFWGLGQTYEQY
TRBV5-1	.	ASSQEFNSEAF
TRBV6-2/TRBV6-3	.	ASSPGLLSY
TRBV5-1	few	ASSKDSQNTEAF
TRBV14	.	ASSHGDRGSLETQY
TRBV5-6	.	ASSLGLPAYEQY
TRBV5-1	.	ASSPLIGLYGYT